This T cell receptor (beta chain) came from a study of tumor-infiltrating lymphocytes in localized non-small cell lung cancer. Measured with immunoSEQ multiplex PCR; TCRdb has only the in-frame clones, and not every one. The data show some 8,100 clones, 60% to 85% seen once. Germline lookup yields CDR1 GTSNPN and CDR2 SVGIG (reference sequence). V was cut by 4 bases and J by 1 base, with 18 bases left in between. The CDR3 extends over 16 amino acids. The chain carries TRBV30 and TRBJ2-3; the D gene is possibly TRBD2 (5 bases). This TCR was sampled from a human donor with non-small cell lung cancer. Sequenced material: uninvolved lung tissue not adjacent to the tumor. The CDR3 protein is CAWIRRGVSRTDTQYF. The CDR3 nucleotides read TGTGCCTGGATCCGACGGGGAGTCAGTCGCACAGATACGCAGTATTTT.